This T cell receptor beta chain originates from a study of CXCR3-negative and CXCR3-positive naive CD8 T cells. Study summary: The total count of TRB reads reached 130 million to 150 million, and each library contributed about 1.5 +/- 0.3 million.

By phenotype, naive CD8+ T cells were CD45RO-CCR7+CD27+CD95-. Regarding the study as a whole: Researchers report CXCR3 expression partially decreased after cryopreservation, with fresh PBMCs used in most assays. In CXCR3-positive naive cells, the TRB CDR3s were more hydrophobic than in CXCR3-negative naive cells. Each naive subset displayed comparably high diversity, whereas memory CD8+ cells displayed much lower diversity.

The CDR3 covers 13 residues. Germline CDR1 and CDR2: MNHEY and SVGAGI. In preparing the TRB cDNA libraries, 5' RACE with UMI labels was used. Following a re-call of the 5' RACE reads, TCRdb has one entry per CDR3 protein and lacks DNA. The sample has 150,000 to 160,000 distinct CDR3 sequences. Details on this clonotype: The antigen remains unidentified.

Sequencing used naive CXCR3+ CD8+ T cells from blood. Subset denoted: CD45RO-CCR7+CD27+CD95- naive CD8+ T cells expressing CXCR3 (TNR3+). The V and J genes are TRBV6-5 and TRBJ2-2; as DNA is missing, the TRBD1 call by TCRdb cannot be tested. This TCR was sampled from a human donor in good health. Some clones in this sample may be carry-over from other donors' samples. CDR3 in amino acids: CATGTGGGGELFF.